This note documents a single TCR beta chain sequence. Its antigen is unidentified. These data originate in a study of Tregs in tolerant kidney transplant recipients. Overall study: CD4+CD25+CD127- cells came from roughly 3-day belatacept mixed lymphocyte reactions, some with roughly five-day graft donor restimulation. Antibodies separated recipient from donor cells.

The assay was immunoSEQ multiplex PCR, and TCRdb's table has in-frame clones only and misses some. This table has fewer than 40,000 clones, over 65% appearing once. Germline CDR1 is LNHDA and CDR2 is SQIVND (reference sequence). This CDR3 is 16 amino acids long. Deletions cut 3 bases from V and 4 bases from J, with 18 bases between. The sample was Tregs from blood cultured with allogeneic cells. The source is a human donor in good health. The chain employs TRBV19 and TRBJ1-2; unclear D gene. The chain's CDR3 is CASSMVGPVQSYGYTF. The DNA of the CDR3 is TGTGCCAGTAGTATGGTTGGGCCCGTTCAATCCTATGGCTACACCTTC.